The following is a T cell receptor (beta chain) sequence with its context. This entry belongs to a study of shared clonotypes between healthy human individuals. Germline V gene sequence: CDR1 MGHRA, CDR2 YSYEKL. The CDR3 runs 15 residues. The junction had 4 bases not matched to a gene; V was cut back by 2 bases and J by 7 bases. Data came from immunoSEQ multiplex PCR; TCRdb stores just in-frame clones and leaves some out. The sample gives about 520,000 clones, over 70% of which show up once; 12% is in the top ten. The rearrangement uses TRBV4-1 and TRBJ2-2; 10 positions agree with TRBD2. This receptor was identified in a woman in her thirties or forties in good health. Some clones in this sample may be carry-over from other donors' samples. The sequencing sample was made of PBMCs. The CDR3 bases are TGCGCCAGCAGCCAAACACTAGCGGGGAACGGGGAGCTGTTTTTT. Amino acids: CASSQTLAGNGELFF.